This T cell receptor (beta chain) originates from a study of T cell responses to AZD1222 COVID-19 vaccine. Study outcomes and limitations: CD4 TCRs covered the whole spike, strongest at regions 160-218 and 743-854.

As to this clone: Antigen unknown.

This CDR3 spans 15 amino acids. CDR1 and CDR2 from the germline V gene are LNHDA and SQIVND (reference sequence). The V end lost 3 bases, the J end lost 4 bases, and 14 bases lay between the germline ends. Assay used: immunoSEQ multiplex PCR; TCRdb lists only in-frame clones, some missing. The repertoire includes around 110,000 clones, approximately 85% of them detected once, and roughly 3.9% sits in the top ten. This TCR came from an adult in good health. The V gene is TRBV19, the J gene TRBJ2-3; TRBD1 or TRBD2 may be the D gene (6 bases each). This specimen consisted of peripheral blood, obtained on day 0 of MenACWY control vaccination. The CDR3 sequence: CASSMPGRGADTQYF. CDR3 DNA: TGTGCCAGTAGTATGCCGGGTAGGGGGGCAGATACGCAGTATTTT. Full variable domain (outside the CDR3, taken from reference TRBV19 and TRBJ2-3): DGGITQSPKYLFRKEGQNVTLSCEQNLNHDAMYWYRQDPGQGLRLIYYSQIVNDFQKGDIAEGYSVSREKKESFPLTVTSAQKNPTAFYLCASSMPGRGADTQYFGPGTRLTVL.